This T cell receptor beta chain was obtained from a study of human T cells and chemical hapten exposure. Study conclusions and caveats: While controls formed fewer of them, expanded TCRs formed significantly more large CDR3 similarity clusters. Since the donors had alopecia, their immune response may not be the same as that of healthy people.

One entry per CDR3 protein, called by TCRdb with MiXCR from the RACE reads. The sample includes some 110,000 distinct CDR3 sequences, roughly 12% of them seen just once. This CDR3 comprises 15 residues. The germline gives CDR1 SNHLY, CDR2 FYNNEI. V lost 0 bases, J lost 3 bases, and 1 base stayed unmatched. The time point denotes: patch test 1, 2 weeks after DPC sensitization. Indicated treatment: therapeutic diphenylcyclopropenone sensitization with weekly scalp DPC. People who gave samples had alopecia, were 18 to 70 years old, and were suitable for DPC. This clonotype has a handful of counts. Its antigen is currently unknown.

The chain combines TRBV2 with TRBJ2-7; 11 bases are shared with TRBD2. The source material was whole blood, sampled in connection with sensitization to the hapten diphenylcyclopropenone (DPC). The receptor comes from a woman between 45 and 60 years old with alopecia areata. Some clones in this sample may be carry-over from other donors' samples. CDR3 region: CASSEASGGDYEQYF. The CDR3 region has the DNA TGTGCCAGCAGTGAAGCTAGCGGGGGGGACTACGAGCAGTACTTC.